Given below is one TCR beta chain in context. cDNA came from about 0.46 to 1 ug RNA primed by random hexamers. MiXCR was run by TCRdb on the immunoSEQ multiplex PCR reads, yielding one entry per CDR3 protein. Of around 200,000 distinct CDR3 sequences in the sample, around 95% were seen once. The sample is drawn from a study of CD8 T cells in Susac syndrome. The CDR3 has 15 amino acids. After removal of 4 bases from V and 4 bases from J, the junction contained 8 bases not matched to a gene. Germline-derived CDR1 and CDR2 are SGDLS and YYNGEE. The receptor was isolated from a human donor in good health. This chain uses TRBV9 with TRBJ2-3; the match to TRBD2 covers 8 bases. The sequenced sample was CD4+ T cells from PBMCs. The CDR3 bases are TGTGCCAGCAGCATGGGACTAGGGCATCCAGATACGCAGTATTTT. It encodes CASSMGLGHPDTQYF.